These 18 T cell receptor beta chains were sequenced from one sample in a study of tumor and adjacent non-tumor tissue in lung cancer. Three rounds of nested PCR, following a modified ARM-PCR protocol, produced the TCRbeta library. In TCRdb, the multiplex PCR reads were re-called with MiXCR into one record per CDR3 protein. The sample consists of about 100,000 distinct CDR3 sequences, 50% to 70% of them appearing once. No cell sorting was done before RNA was extracted from the tissue. This non-tumor lung sample came from over 3 cm beyond the tumor edge. Specimen: distant non-tumor lung tissue. These receptors originate from a man aged 25 to 40 with non-small cell lung cancer.

As for this clonotype: The junction departs from the called germline gene at one end, perhaps through a read error. The genes are TRBV29-1 and TRBJ1-2, with 8 bases lining up with TRBD1. This CDR3 spans 14 amino acids. Germline CDR1 and CDR2: SQVTM and ANQGSEA. CDR3 nucleotide sequence: TGCAGCGTTGAAGATTGGTACGGACAGGGTGGCTATACCTTC. Translation: CSVEDWYGQGGYTF.

The V and J genes are TRBV12-3 or TRBV12-4 and TRBJ1-2, with D perhaps TRBD1 (5 bases). This CDR3 comprises 11 residues. The CDR3 reads CAGSLGTGYTF. The CDR3 DNA is TGTGCAGGTAGTTTAGGGACGGGCTACACCTTC.

For this clonotype: Being one base from a much bigger clone, this may be a read error. This chain connects TRBV11-1 to TRBJ2-7; D possibly corresponds to TRBD2 (5 bases). Looked up from germline, CDR1 is SGHAT and CDR2 is FQDESV (reference sequence). This CDR3 is built from 15 residues. This CDR3 reads CVSSGYRDQPYEQYF. CDR3 in DNA: TGTGTCAGCAGCGGCTACCGGGATCAACCCTACGAGCAGTACTTC.

Remarks on this clonotype: A much bigger clone sits one base away, suggesting this may be a read error. V usage is TRBV6-5 and J usage is TRBJ1-1; D is unresolved. The CDR3 length is 10 residues. CDR1 is MNHEY, CDR2 SVGAGI, per germline. Deletions cut 10 bases from V and 7 bases from J, with 10 bases between. The CDR3 protein is CATQQIEAFF. The CDR3 DNA follows: TGTGCCACCCAACAGATTGAAGCTTTCTTT.

The J gene is TRBJ2-7, the V gene TRBV29-1; 8 nucleotides agree with TRBD1. Germline V lookup: CDR1 SQVTM, CDR2 ANQGSEA. The CDR3 consists of 12 residues. With V trimmed by 5 bases and J by 3 bases, 3 bases remained unmatched. CDR3 nucleotides: TGCAGCGTTCTCGGACAGGGCTACGAGCAGTACTTC. It is translated as CSVLGQGYEQYF.

This clonotype was seen once. The conserved phenylalanine or tryptophan is not found at the CDR3 terminus, so this likely reflects a read error. The CDR3 coding sequence is TGTGCCAGCAGCCTCGGCGGTGAAAAACTGTTTCTT. Translation gives CASSLGGEKLFL. The chain uses TRBV11-2 and TRBJ1-4; D unresolved. CDR1 is SGHAT and CDR2 is FQNNGV in the germline V gene. There are 12 residues in the CDR3. The V gene lost 5 bases and the J gene lost 7 bases, with 8 bases spanning the gap.

The V gene is TRBV20-1, the J gene TRBJ2-1; no clear D gene. Germline CDR1 DFQATT, CDR2 SNEGSKA (reference sequence). The CDR3 runs 15 residues. V lost 6 bases to trimming and J lost 0 bases, with 15 bases between them. CDR3 bases: TGCAGTGCGGCACCTAGACGGGTCTCCTACAATGAGCAGTTCTTC. This gives the protein CSAAPRRVSYNEQFF.

Comments on this clonotype: The conserved phenylalanine or tryptophan normally closing the CDR3 is absent here, so this likely arose from a read error. The chain is built from TRBV29-1 and TRBJ1-2; D gene unclear. The V end was cut by 3 bases, the J end by 1 base, with 6 bases between. CDR3 length: 12 amino acids. The V gene's germline CDR1 is SQVTM and CDR2 ANQGSEA. As DNA, the CDR3 is TGCAGCGTTGAGCCGAGTAACTATGGCTACACCTAC. Its translation is CSVEPSNYGYTY.

A remark on this clonotype: Sequence at one end of the junction differs from germline and may be a read error. This chain connects TRBV6-6 to TRBJ2-1; D tentatively fits TRBD1 or TRBD2 (6 bases each). The J call may be incorrect, as the DNA end agrees better with TRBJ2-7. The CDR3 spans 14 residues. CDR1 and CDR2 (germline): MNHNY, SVGAGI (reference sequence). This CDR3 reads CASSQGGFFDEQYF. For the CDR3, the DNA is TGTGCTAGCAGCCAAGGGGGGTTTTTCGATGAGCAGTACTTC.

This clonotype was recorded a few times. This clone may be a read error of a much larger clone one base away. This chain joins TRBV20-1 and TRBJ1-2; 9 nucleotides align to TRBD1. Looked up from germline, CDR1 is DFQATT and CDR2 is SNEGSKA (reference sequence). This CDR3 comprises 12 residues. The V gene end was trimmed by 8 bases and the J gene end by 8 bases; junction bases not matched to a gene: 9. Here the CDR3 DNA reads TGCAGTCATACAGGGGGCGTAGGAGGCTACACCTTC. This encodes CSHTGGVGGYTF.

This clonotype was recorded a few times. The chain couples TRBV5-1 to TRBJ2-5; no clear D. The CDR3 runs to 13 residues. V was trimmed by 0 bases and J by 3 bases, leaving 6 bases between them. Germline V gene lookup returns CDR1 SGHRS and CDR2 YFSETQ. The CDR3: CASSLGIEETQYF. The CDR3 DNA reads as TGCGCCAGCAGCTTGGGGATTGAAGAGACCCAGTACTTC.

Remarks on this clonotype: The junction departs from germline at one end; a sequencing error may be responsible. This chain uses TRBV12-3 or TRBV12-4 with TRBJ2-2; the D gene could be TRBD1 or TRBD2 (7 bases each). The CDR3 is 14 amino acids. CDR3: CASRGTVNSGELSF. The CDR3 nucleotides are TGTGCCAGCAGGGGGACAGTTAACAGCGGGGAGCTGTCTTTT.

This clonotype was observed a few times. The chain combines TRBV6-4 with TRBJ2-3, with TRBD2 matching over 10 bases. This CDR3 region has 14 residues. Trimming cost V 4 bases and J 12 bases; bases outside gene matches: 10. In germline, CDR1 is MRHNA, CDR2 SNTAGT. CDR3 amino acids: CASSVAGGTVTQYF. In DNA form, the CDR3 reads TGTGCCAGCAGTGTAGCGGGGGGCACAGTTACCCAGTATTTT.

Concerning this clonotype itself: A read error is possible here, since a much larger clone lies one base away. The chain couples TRBV20-1 to TRBJ2-2; D gene uncertain. The CDR3 is made up of 14 amino acids. Looked up from germline, CDR1 is DFQATT and CDR2 is SNEGSKA (reference sequence). Written as DNA, the CDR3 is TGCAGTGCTAGAGGGACCTCGAACACCTGGGAGCTGTTTTTT. Translation gives CSARGTSNTWELFF.

A note on this clonotype: Its ends do not fully match the called genes, so a read error is possible. CDR3 loop: CASRAGGGGANVLTF. For the CDR3, the DNA is TGTGCCAGCAGAGCGGGAGGGGGAGGGGCCAACGTCCTGACATTC. The chain uses TRBV6-5 and TRBJ2-6, with 10 bases matching TRBD2. The germline V gene encodes CDR1 MNHEY and CDR2 SVGAGI. The CDR3 consists of 15 residues.

A word on this clonotype: As the CDR3 is not closed by the conserved phenylalanine or tryptophan, this likely results from a read error. J is TRBJ1-6 and V is TRBV6-2 or TRBV6-3; D possibly corresponds to TRBD1 (6 bases). From germline, CDR1 is MNHEY and CDR2 SVGEGT. This CDR3 has 14 amino acids. CDR3 sequence reads: CVAARDIENSPLHL. The CDR3 nucleotides read TGTGTCGCAGCCCGGGACATTGAGAATTCACCGCTCCACTTA.

This clonotype was recorded many times. This rearrangement joins TRBV12-3 or TRBV12-4 to TRBJ1-3; TRBD1 matches 9 bases. There are 17 residues in the CDR3. J gave up 4 bases and V 5 bases, and 12 bases lay outside the gene matches. Here the CDR3 reads CASSPHRQGVAGNTIYF. The DNA for the CDR3 is TGTGCCAGCAGTCCCCACCGACAGGGGGTAGCCGGAAACACCATATATTTT.

Concerning this clonotype itself: Just one base apart from a much larger clone, this may be a read error. The chain links TRBV24-1 to TRBJ2-7; D gene unclear. The germline V gene has CDR1 KGHDR and CDR2 SFDVKD. The CDR3 has 16 amino acids. Trimming removed 9 bases from V and 3 bases from J, with 23 bases in between. The chain's CDR3 is CATPPICETWIYEQYF. In DNA form, the CDR3 reads TGTGCCACCCCGCCTATCTGCGAGACATGGATCTACGAGCAGTACTTC.